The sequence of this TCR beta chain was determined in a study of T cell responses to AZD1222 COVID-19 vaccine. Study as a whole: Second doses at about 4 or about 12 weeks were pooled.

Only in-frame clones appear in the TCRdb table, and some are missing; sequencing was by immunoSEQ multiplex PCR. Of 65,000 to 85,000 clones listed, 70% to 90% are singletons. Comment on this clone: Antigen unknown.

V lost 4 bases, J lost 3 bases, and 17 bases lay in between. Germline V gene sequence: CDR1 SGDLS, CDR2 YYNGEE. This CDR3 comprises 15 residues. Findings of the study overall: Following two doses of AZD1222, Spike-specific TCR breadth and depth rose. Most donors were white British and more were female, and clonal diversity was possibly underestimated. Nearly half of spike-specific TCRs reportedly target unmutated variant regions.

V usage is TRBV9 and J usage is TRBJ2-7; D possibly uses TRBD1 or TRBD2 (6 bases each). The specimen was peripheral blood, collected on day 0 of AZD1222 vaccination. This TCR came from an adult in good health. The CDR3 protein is CASSPEGVGNYEQYF. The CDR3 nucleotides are TGTGCCAGCAGCCCGGAGGGGGTGGGAAACTACGAGCAGTACTTC.